These T cell receptor beta chains were read from a single sample in a study of human T cells and chemical hapten exposure. Each CDR3 protein gets one entry after TCRdb re-called the 5' RACE reads with MiXCR. This sample has more than 60,000 distinct CDR3 sequences, with more than 15% found just once. The receptor source for this set is a female donor in good health. Each CDR3 is given with its conserved first and last residue. Fields, in order: clone size, D gene, J gene, V gene, CDR3 length, CDR3 protein, CDR3 DNA. A D gene is named only where the DNA matches it firmly. Clone size is given for some rows only: seen once, a few or many times, or a class if the clone is expanded.

clone size: few
D gene: NA
J gene: TRBJ2-4
V gene: TRBV15
CDR3 length: 14
CDR3 protein: CATSRGSGINIQYF
CDR3 DNA: TGTGCCACCAGCAGAGGATCTGGGATAAACATTCAGTACTTC

clone size: NA
D gene: NA
J gene: TRBJ1-1
V gene: TRBV28
CDR3 length: 12
CDR3 protein: CASSFLDTEAFF
CDR3 DNA: TGTGCCAGCAGTTTTCTGGACACTGAAGCTTTCTTT

clone size: few
D gene: NA
J gene: TRBJ2-3
V gene: TRBV4-2
CDR3 length: 16
CDR3 protein: CASSQGGAPFTDTQYF
CDR3 DNA: TGTGCCAGCAGCCAAGGAGGGGCCCCATTCACAGATACGCAGTATTTT

clone size: NA
D gene: TRBD1
J gene: TRBJ1-1
V gene: TRBV12-3/TRBV12-4
CDR3 length: 14
CDR3 protein: CASSSGTGGPEAFF
CDR3 DNA: TGTGCCAGCAGTTCCGGGACAGGGGGCCCTGAAGCTTTCTTT

clone size: many
D gene: TRBD2
J gene: TRBJ2-1
V gene: TRBV28
CDR3 length: 19
CDR3 protein: CASRWTSGRVPPKYNEQFF
CDR3 DNA: TGTGCCAGCAGGTGGACTAGCGGGAGGGTCCCACCTAAATACAATGAGCAGTTCTTC

clone size: many
D gene: NA
J gene: TRBJ2-3
V gene: TRBV6-2/TRBV6-3
CDR3 length: 14
CDR3 protein: CASSYSTSTDTQYF
CDR3 DNA: TGTGCCAGCAGTTACTCGACTAGCACAGATACGCAGTATTTT

clone size: few
D gene: NA
J gene: TRBJ2-7
V gene: TRBV6-2/TRBV6-3
CDR3 length: 13
CDR3 protein: CASMLSRGGEQYF
CDR3 DNA: TGTGCCAGCATGCTCTCTAGGGGTGGCGAGCAGTACTTC

clone size: few
D gene: NA
J gene: TRBJ1-1
V gene: TRBV11-2
CDR3 length: 12
CDR3 protein: CASRAMNTEAFF
CDR3 DNA: TGTGCCAGCAGGGCAATGAACACTGAAGCTTTCTTT

clone size: few
D gene: NA
J gene: TRBJ1-1
V gene: TRBV6-5
CDR3 length: 14
CDR3 protein: CASSRPTVNTEAFF
CDR3 DNA: TGTGCCAGCAGTCGTCCGACAGTGAACACTGAAGCTTTCTTT

clone size: NA
D gene: NA
J gene: TRBJ1-5
V gene: TRBV12-3/TRBV12-4
CDR3 length: 15
CDR3 protein: CASSLAGVSSQPQHF
CDR3 DNA: TGTGCCAGCAGTTTAGCGGGGGTGTCCAGCCAGCCCCAGCATTTT

clone size: few
D gene: NA
J gene: TRBJ2-3
V gene: TRBV10-3
CDR3 length: 14
CDR3 protein: CAISAVRETDTQYF
CDR3 DNA: TGTGCCATCAGTGCGGTCAGGGAGACAGATACGCAGTATTTT

clone size: few
D gene: TRBD1
J gene: TRBJ1-1
V gene: TRBV6-1
CDR3 length: 14
CDR3 protein: CASTVTGGNEAAFF
CDR3 DNA: TGTGCCAGCACGGTCACAGGGGGCAATGAGGCGGCTTTCTTT

clone size: NA
D gene: NA
J gene: TRBJ2-1
V gene: TRBV28
CDR3 length: 19
CDR3 protein: CASSLGFLRGRRIYNEQFF
CDR3 DNA: TGTGCCAGCAGTTTGGGTTTTCTCCGGGGGCGCAGGATTTACAATGAGCAGTTCTTC